This paragraph covers one T cell receptor beta chain sequence. This sample was included in a study of blood T cell repertoires in COVID-19. Whole-study context: From T cells, B-cell-depleted T cells, or PBMCs came the material, which was cDNA or gDNA.

Authors' processing steps: Reference gene primer amplification gave estimated nucleated cell counts. The protocol was immunoSEQ multiplex PCR, while the TCRdb copy is restricted to in-frame clones and leaves out a portion. The V and J calls and clone size are taken from that table; D and trimming were inferred from the DNA. The sample has 72,000 or so clones; 80% to 90% are singletons. CDR3 size: 15 residues. J lost 6 bases, V lost 4 bases, and 10 bases had no gene match. CDR1 is MNHNY, CDR2 SVGAGI, per germline (reference sequence). The rearrangement links TRBV6-6 to TRBJ2-3; 7 bases match TRBD1. Sample: peripheral blood. The clonotype comes from a man aged 45-65 years with active COVID-19. In DNA form, the CDR3 reads TGTGCCAGCAGTTTCCGGGACAGCCAGGTCGATACGCAGTATTTT. Protein: CASSFRDSQVDTQYF.